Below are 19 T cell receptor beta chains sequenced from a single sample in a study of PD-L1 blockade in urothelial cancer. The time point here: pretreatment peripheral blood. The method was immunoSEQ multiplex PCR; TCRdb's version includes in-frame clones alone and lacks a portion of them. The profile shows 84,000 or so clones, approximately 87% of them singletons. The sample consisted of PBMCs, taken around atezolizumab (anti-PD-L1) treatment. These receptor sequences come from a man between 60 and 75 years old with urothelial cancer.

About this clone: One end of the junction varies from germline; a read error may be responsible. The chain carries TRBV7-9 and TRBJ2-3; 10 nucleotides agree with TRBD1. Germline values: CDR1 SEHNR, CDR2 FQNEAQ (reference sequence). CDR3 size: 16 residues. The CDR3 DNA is TGTGCCAGCAGATTAGCCGGGACAGGGGTTATGGATACGCAGTATTTT. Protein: CASRLAGTGVMDTQYF.

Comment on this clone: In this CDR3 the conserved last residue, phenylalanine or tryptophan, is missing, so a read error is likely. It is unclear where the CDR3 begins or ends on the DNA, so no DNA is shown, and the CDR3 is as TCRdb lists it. The CDR3 is CASSLQGARPT. The rearrangement links TRBV5-7 to TRBJ1-5; TRBD1, as called in the table, went unchecked against the DNA. TRBV5-7 is an ORF for which the function is uncertain. The CDR3 is 11 amino acids in total, end residues counted.

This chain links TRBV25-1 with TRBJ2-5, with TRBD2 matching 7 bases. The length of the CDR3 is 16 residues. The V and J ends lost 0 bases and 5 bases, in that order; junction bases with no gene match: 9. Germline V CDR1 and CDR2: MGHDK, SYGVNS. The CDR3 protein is CASSEYGGVGGETQYF. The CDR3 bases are TGTGCCAGCAGTGAATACGGAGGGGTCGGGGGGGAGACCCAGTACTTC. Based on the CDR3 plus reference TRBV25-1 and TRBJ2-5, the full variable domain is EADIYQTPRYLVIGTGKKITLECSQTMGHDKMYWYQQDPGMELHLIHYSYGVNSTEKGDLSSESTVSRIRTEHFPLTLESARPSHTSQYLCASSEYGGVGGETQYFGPGTRLLVL.

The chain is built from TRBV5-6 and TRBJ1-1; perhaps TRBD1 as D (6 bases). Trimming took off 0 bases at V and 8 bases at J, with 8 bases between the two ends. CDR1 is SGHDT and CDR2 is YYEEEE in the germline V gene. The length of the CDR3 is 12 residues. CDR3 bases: TGTGCCAGCAGCTTGGCTACAGGGGAAGCTTTCTTT. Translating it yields CASSLATGEAFF.

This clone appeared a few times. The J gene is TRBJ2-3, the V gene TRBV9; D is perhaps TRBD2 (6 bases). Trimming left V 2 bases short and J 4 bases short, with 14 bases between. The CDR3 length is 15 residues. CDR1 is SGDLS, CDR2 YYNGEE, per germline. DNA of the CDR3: TGTGCCAGCAGCGTCGGGGGATTTGGACCAGATACGCAGTATTTT. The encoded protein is CASSVGGFGPDTQYF.

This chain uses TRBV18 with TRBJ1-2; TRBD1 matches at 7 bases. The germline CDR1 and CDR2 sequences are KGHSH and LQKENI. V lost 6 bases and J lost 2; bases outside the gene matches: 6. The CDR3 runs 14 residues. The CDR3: CASSPGQENYGYTF. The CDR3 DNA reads TGTGCCAGCTCCCCAGGACAGGAGAACTATGGCTACACCTTC.

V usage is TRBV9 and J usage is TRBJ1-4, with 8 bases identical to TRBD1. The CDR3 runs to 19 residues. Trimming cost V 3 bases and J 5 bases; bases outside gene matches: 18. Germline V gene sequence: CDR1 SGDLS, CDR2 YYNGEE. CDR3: CASSGYGTGPYSGNEKLFF. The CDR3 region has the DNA TGTGCCAGCAGCGGGTACGGGACAGGCCCTTATAGTGGCAATGAAAAACTGTTTTTT.

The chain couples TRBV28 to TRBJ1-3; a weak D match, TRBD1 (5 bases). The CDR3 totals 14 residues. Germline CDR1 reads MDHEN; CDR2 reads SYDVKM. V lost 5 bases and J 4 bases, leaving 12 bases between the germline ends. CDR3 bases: TGTGCCAGCAGTAGGGGAGGTATAGGAAACACCATATATTTT. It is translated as CASSRGGIGNTIYF.

In DNA form, the CDR3 reads TGTGCCAGCAGCCTCCGACAGGGTTACACCGGGGAGCTGTTTTTT. Translation: CASSLRQGYTGELFF. V gene TRBV7-2 combines with J gene TRBJ2-2, with 7 bases lining up with TRBD1. This CDR3 region has 15 residues. The trim removed 5 bases at V and 3 bases at J, leaving 6 bases unmatched. Looked up from germline, CDR1 is SGHTA and CDR2 is FQGNSA. Combining the CDR3 with reference TRBV7-2 and TRBJ2-2 gives the whole variable domain GAGVSQSPSNKVTEKGKDVELRCDPISGHTALYWYRQSLGQGLEFLIYFQGNSAPDKSGLPSDRFSAERTGGSVSTLTIQRTQQEDSAVYLCASSLRQGYTGELFFGEGSRLTVL.

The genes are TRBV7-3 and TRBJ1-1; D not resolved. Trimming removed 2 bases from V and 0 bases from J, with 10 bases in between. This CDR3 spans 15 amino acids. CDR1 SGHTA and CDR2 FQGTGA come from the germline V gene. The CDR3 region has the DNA TGTGCCAGCAGCTTACGGGGTACGTTGAACACTGAAGCTTTCTTT. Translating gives CASSLRGTLNTEAFF.

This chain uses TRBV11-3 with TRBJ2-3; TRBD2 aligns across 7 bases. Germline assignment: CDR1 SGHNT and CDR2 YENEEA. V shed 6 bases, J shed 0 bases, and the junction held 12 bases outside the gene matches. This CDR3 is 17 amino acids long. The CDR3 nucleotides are TGTGCCAGCAGTTCCGGCGAGGTAGCGGGTAGCACAGATACGCAGTATTTT. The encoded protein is CASSSGEVAGSTDTQYF.

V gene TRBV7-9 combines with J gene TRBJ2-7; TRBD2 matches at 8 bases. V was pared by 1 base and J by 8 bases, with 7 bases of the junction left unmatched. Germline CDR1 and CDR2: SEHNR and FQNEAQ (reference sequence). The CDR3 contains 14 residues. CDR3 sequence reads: CASSLVLAASQQYF. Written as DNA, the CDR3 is TGTGCCAGCAGCTTAGTACTAGCGGCGTCCCAGCAGTACTTC.

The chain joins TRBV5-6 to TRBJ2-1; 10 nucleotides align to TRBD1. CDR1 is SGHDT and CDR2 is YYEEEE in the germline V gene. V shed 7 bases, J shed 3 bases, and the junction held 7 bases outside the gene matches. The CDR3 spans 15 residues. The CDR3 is CASALRDRGYNEQFF. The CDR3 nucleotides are TGTGCCAGCGCACTCCGGGACAGGGGCTACAATGAGCAGTTCTTC.

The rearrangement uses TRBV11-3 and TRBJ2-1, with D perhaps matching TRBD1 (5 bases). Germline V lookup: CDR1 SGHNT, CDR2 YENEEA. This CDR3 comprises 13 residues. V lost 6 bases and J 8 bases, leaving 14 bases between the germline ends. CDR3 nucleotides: TGTGCCAGCAGAGGGGTTGGGGTTTATGAGCAGTTCTTC. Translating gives CASRGVGVYEQFF.

The CDR3 nucleotides are TGTGCCAGCAGCGAGTTTAGCGGGAGCTACGAGCAGTACTTC. Encoded protein: CASSEFSGSYEQYF. The chain couples TRBV5-4 to TRBJ2-7; TRBD2 aligns across 9 bases. Germline values: CDR1 SGHNT, CDR2 YYREEE (reference sequence). J was trimmed by 3 bases and V by 4 bases; bases with no gene match: 5. The CDR3 spans 14 residues.

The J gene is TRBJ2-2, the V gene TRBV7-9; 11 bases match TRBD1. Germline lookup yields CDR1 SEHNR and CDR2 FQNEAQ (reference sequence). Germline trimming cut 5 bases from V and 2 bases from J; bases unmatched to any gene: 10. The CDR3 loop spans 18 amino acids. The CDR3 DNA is TGTGCCAGCAGCGTCCGGGACAGGGGGTTTTTTAACACCGGGGAGCTGTTTTTT. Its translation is CASSVRDRGFFNTGELFF.

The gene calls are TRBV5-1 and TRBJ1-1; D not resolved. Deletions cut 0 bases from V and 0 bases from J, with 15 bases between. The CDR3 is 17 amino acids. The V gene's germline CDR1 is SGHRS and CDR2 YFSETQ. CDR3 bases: TGCGCCAGCAGCTTGGCAACCGACCCGAGGTTGAACACTGAAGCTTTCTTT. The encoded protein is CASSLATDPRLNTEAFF.

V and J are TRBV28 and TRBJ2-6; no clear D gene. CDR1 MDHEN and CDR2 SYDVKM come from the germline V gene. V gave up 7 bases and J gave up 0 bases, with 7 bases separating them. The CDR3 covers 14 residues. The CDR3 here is CASMQFSGANVLTF. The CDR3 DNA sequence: TGTGCCAGCATGCAGTTCTCTGGGGCCAACGTCCTGACTTTC.

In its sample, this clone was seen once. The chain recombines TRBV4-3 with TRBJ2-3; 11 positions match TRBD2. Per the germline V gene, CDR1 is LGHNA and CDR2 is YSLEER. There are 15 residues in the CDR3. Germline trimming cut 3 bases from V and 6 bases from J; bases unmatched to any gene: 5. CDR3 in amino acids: CASSQGTSGADTQYF. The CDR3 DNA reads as TGCGCCAGCAGCCAGGGGACTAGCGGCGCGGATACGCAGTATTTT.